This record covers a single T cell receptor beta chain. What it recognizes is unknown. The data originate from a study of beta chain features in type 1 diabetes. Whole-study findings and limits: Within each of all four CD4+ subsets, Type 1 diabetes patients had TCRB CDR3s that were moderately but significantly shorter. Shorter templates might be favored by PCR, and equally so in patients and in controls. The study found that naive, central memory and Treg TCRB repertoires appeared more similar in patients than in healthy donors.

Researchers reported sorting CD4+ naive, central memory, regulatory and stem cell-like memory cells via CD45RO/CCR7/CD25/CD127/CD95/CD27. CDR1 is MGHRA, CDR2 YSYEKL, per germline. This CDR3 region has 16 residues. The V gene end was trimmed by 0 bases and the J gene end by 4 bases; junction bases not matched to a gene: 5. Expressed TCRB transcripts were sequenced, since all the RNA that had been isolated was reverse transcribed. TCRdb's copy holds only in-frame clones and misses some; the assay was immunoSEQ multiplex PCR. The table has about 160,000 clones, 7.5% to 10% seen once. This clonotype originated in a woman aged 18 to 35 in good health. Sequenced: central memory CD4+ T cells from blood. The gene calls are TRBV4-1 and TRBJ2-1; the match to TRBD2 covers 8 bases. CDR3 sequence reads: CASSQDAGGTYNEQFF. The CDR3, as DNA: TGCGCCAGCAGCCAAGATGCGGGGGGTACATACAATGAGCAGTTCTTC.